The 5 T cell receptor beta chains below were found in one sample sequenced in a study of shared clonotypes between healthy human individuals. The data were produced by immunoSEQ multiplex PCR, yet TCRdb's version contains in-frame clones alone and is incomplete. The top ten clones hold roughly 1.5% of a sample with around 1 million clones, roughly 72% of them seen once. The sequenced sample consisted of memory CD4+ T cells sorted from blood. Subset of the sample: CD45RA-negative fraction. The receptors come from a man between 18 and 29 years old in good health.

CDR3 DNA: TGTGCCAGCACCGAAACCGAGCAGGGATATTCACCCCTCCACTTT. Amino acids: CASTETEQGYSPLHF. The chain joins TRBV25-1 to TRBJ1-6; TRBD1 is a possible D gene (5 bases). Germline V CDR1 and CDR2: MGHDK, SYGVNS. V dropped 7 bases and J dropped 8 bases, with 18 bases sitting between them. This CDR3 region has 15 residues.

The rearrangement uses TRBV19 and TRBJ1-1; 7 bases line up with TRBD1. The V segment lost 5 bases and the J segment 3 bases; nucleotides outside the gene matches: 6. CDR3 length: 14 amino acids. The germline CDR1 and CDR2 sequences are LNHDA and SQIVND (reference sequence). In DNA, the CDR3 is TGTGCCAGTAGTGGACAGGCCCCGGACACTGAAGCTTTCTTT. Amino acids: CASSGQAPDTEAFF.

The J gene is TRBJ2-2, the V gene TRBV5-1; no clear D. Germline assignment: CDR1 SGHRS and CDR2 YFSETQ. Trimming removed 4 bases from V and 2 bases from J, with 12 bases in between. CDR3 length equals 15 residues. CDR3 amino acids: CASSRDQVNTGELFF. In DNA form, the CDR3 reads TGCGCCAGCAGCCGCGACCAGGTTAACACCGGGGAGCTGTTTTTT.

This clone has just one count. V usage is TRBV18 and J usage is TRBJ1-6; tentative D call: TRBD1 (5 bases). Trimming shortened V by 0 bases and J by 8 bases, and 11 bases separated the two germline ends. CDR3 length: 15 amino acids. Germline V lookup: CDR1 KGHSH, CDR2 LQKENI. The CDR3 nucleotides are TGTGCCAGCTCACCACCGGGACGGACGGATTCACCCCTCCACTTT. It is translated as CASSPPGRTDSPLHF.

This chain joins TRBV30 and TRBJ1-5; 10 nucleotides line up with TRBD1. This CDR3 contains 18 residues. The V and J ends lost 1 base and 6 bases, in that order; junction bases with no gene match: 15. Germline V gene sequence: CDR1 GTSNPN, CDR2 SVGIG (reference sequence). The CDR3 protein is CAWSGGDRGRGLAQPQHF. CDR3 sequence (DNA): TGTGCCTGGAGTGGGGGGGACAGGGGCCGCGGGTTGGCTCAGCCCCAGCATTTT.